Given below is one TCR beta chain in context. Its antigen is not known. The entry originates in a study of T cell responses to AZD1222 COVID-19 vaccine. Notes on the study in general: Just a handful of AZD1222 recipients were seropositive at baseline. CD4 TCRs linked to vaccination spanned spike, dominating at 160-218 and 743-854.

The assay was immunoSEQ multiplex PCR, and TCRdb's table has in-frame clones only and misses some. The sample comprises just under 75,000 clones, about 78% of which are singletons, and 47% rests with the top ten. Pooled samples include second doses given at about 4 or 12 weeks. The sequencing used peripheral blood, collected 28 days after the second AZD1222 dose. This clonotype was obtained from an adult who received the AZD1222 COVID-19 vaccine.

The CDR3 DNA reads TGTGCCAGTAGTGTAGCGGACGTACCCTACGAGCAGTACTTC. Protein: CASSVADVPYEQYF. The chain links TRBV19 to TRBJ2-7, with D perhaps matching TRBD2 (6 bases). V shed 5 bases and J shed 2 bases, with 13 bases lying between them. Germline V gene lookup returns CDR1 LNHDA and CDR2 SQIVND (reference sequence). This CDR3 has 14 amino acids.